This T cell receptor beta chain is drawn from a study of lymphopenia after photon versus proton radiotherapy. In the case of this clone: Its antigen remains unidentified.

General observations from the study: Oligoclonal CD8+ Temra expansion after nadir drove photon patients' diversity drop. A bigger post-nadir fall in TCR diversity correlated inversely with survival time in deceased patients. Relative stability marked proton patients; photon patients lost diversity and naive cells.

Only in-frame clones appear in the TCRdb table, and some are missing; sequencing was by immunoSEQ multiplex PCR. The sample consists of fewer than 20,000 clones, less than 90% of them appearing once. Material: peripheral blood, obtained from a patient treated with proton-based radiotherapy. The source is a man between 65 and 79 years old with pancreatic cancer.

The CDR3 loop is CAGRGTGGYGYTF. The CDR3 nucleotides are TGTGCCGGAAGGGGGACAGGGGGTTATGGCTACACCTTC. The gene calls are TRBV2 and TRBJ1-2, with 11 nucleotides matching TRBD1. Per the germline V gene, CDR1 is SNHLY and CDR2 is FYNNEI. J was trimmed by 5 bases and V by 11 bases; bases with no gene match: 7. The CDR3 loop spans 13 amino acids. Based on the CDR3 plus reference TRBV2 and TRBJ1-2, the full variable domain is EPEVTQTPSHQVTQMGQEVILRCVPISNHLYFYWYRQILGQKVEFLVSFYNNEISEKSEIFDDQFSVERPDGSNFTLKIRSTKLEDSAMYFCAGRGTGGYGYTFGSGTRLTVV.